The rows below give T cell receptor beta chains drawn from one sample of a study of shared clonotypes between healthy human individuals. Clones were sequenced by immunoSEQ multiplex PCR, and TCRdb holds only the in-frame ones, with some missing. Altogether hundreds of thousands of clones are present, 96% being singletons, with the ten largest covering about 0.11%. Input material: naive CD8+ T cells sorted from blood. The receptors originated from a woman younger than 45 in good health. Each CDR3 is given with its conserved first and last residue. A D gene is named only where the DNA matches it firmly. Only some rows state a clone size, as once, few, many or a class for expanded clones.

V	D	size	J	DNA	CDR3
TRBV9	TRBD1	NA	TRBJ1-4	TGTGCCAGCAGCCCCGAGGGGACAGGGGAGTATAGGTATGAAAAACTGTTTTTT	CASSPEGTGEYRYEKLFF
TRBV4-1	TRBD2	once	TRBJ2-7	TGCGCCAGCAGCCAGGGACTAGCGGGAGGAGTGGAGCAGTACTTC	CASSQGLAGGVEQYF
TRBV27	NA	NA	TRBJ1-4	TGTGCCAGCAGTTATGGCGGGGGACGACAAAAAAAACTGTTTTTT	CASSYGGGRQKKLFF
TRBV5-5	NA	NA	TRBJ2-2	TGTGCCAGCAGCTCGGCTGGGGAGCTGTTTTTT	CASSSAGELFF
TRBV27	TRBD2	once	TRBJ2-3	TGTGCCAGCAGTGTAGTAGCGGGAGTTCCCCCAGATACGCAGTATTTT	CASSVVAGVPPDTQYF
TRBV19	NA	NA	TRBJ1-5	TGTGCCAGTAGTATACAACAGGAGCAGCCCCAGCATTTT	CASSIQQEQPQHF
TRBV2	NA	once	TRBJ2-7	TGTGCCAGCAGTGATTTGGTCCACGAGCAGTACTTC	CASSDLVHEQYF
TRBV7-9	NA	NA	TRBJ1-1	TGTGCCAGCAGAGTCCGGGAGAACACTGAAGCTTTCTTT	CASRVRENTEAFF
TRBV27	TRBD2	NA	TRBJ2-7	TGTGCCAGCAGTTTAGGAGTGGGACTAGCGGGAGTTGAGCAGTACTTC	CASSLGVGLAGVEQYF
TRBV7-9	NA	NA	TRBJ2-7	TGTGCCAGCAGCCCCCTCCGGGACGAGCAGTACTTC	CASSPLRDEQYF
TRBV20-1	TRBD1	NA	TRBJ1-2	TGCAGTGCTCCAGGGGGGACTGGCACCTTC	CSAPGGTGTF
TRBV2	NA	NA	TRBJ2-2	TGTGCCAGCAGTGACCAGAGAGCGAACACCGGGGAGCTGTTTTTT	CASSDQRANTGELFF
TRBV7-8	NA	NA	TRBJ2-1	TGTGCCAGCAGCTTTGTCGAGCCTTACAATGAGCAGTTCTTC	CASSFVEPYNEQFF
TRBV19	NA	NA	TRBJ2-1	TGTGCCAGTAGTATAAGCTCAAGGGTCTACGGTGAGCAGTTCTTC	CASSISSRVYGEQFF
TRBV28	NA	NA	TRBJ1-5	TGTGCCAGCAGTTTTACAGTTAGCAATCAGCCCCAGCATTTT	CASSFTVSNQPQHF
TRBV18	NA	NA	TRBJ1-3	TGTGCCAGCTCACCCTCGGGAGGAAACACCATATATTTT	CASSPSGGNTIYF
TRBV7-9	NA	NA	TRBJ1-2	TGTGCCAGCAGCTTATGGGACCGACTTTACATTAACTATGGCTACACCTTC	CASSLWDRLYINYGYTF